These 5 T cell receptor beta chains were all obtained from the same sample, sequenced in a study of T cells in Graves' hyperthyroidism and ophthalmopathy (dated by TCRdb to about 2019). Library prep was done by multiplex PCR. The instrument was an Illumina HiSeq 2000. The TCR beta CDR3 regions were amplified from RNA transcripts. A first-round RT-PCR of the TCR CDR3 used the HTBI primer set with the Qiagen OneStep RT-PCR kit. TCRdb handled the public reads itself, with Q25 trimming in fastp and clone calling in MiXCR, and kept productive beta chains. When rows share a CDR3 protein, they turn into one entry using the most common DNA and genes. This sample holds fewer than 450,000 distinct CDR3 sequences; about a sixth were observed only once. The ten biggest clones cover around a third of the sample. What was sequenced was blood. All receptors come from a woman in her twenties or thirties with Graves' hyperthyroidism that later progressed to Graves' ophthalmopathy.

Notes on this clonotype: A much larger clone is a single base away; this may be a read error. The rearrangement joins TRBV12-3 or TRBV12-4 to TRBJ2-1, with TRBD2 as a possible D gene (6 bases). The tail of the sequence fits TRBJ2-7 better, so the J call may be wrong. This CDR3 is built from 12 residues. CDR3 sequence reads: CASGGTYNEQYF. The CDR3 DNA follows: TGTGCCAGCGGAGGGACTTACAATGAGCAGTACTTC.

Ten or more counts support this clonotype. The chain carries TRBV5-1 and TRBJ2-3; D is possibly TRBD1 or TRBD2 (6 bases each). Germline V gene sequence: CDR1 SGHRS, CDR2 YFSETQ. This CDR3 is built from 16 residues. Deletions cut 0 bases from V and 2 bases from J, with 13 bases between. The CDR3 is CASSLGGGQTTDTQYF. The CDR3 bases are TGCGCCAGCAGCTTGGGTGGGGGGCAGACCACAGATACGCAGTATTTT.

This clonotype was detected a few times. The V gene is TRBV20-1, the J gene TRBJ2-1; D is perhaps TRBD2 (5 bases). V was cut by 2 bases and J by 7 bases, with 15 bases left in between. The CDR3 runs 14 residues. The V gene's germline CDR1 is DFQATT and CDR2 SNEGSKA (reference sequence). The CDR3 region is CSARTRITQNEQFF. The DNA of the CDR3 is TGCAGTGCTAGAACTAGAATAACACAGAATGAGCAGTTCTTC.

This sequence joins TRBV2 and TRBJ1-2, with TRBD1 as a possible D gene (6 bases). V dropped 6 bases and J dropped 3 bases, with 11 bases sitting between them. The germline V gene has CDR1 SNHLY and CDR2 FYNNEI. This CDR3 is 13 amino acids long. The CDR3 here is CASSRGQYYGYTF. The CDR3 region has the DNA TGTGCCAGCAGCCGCGGACAGTACTATGGCTACACCTTC.

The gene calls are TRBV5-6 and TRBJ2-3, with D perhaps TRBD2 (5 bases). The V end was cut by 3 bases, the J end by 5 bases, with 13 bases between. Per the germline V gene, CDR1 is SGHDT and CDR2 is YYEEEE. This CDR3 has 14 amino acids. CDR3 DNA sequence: TGTGCCAGCAGCTCTTATATGAGGGTAGATACGCAGTATTTT. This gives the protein CASSSYMRVDTQYF.